The following is a T cell receptor (beta chain) sequence with its context. The target antigen is unknown. Mismatch with germline at one junction end may stem from a read error. The PCR made use of 60 Vbeta and 13 Jbeta primers. The table came from immunoSEQ multiplex PCR; TCRdb's copy has only in-frame clones and leaves some out. The table lists about 60,000 clones, 70% of them singletons. This sample was taken from a study of cytomegalovirus exposure and HLA in healthy donors. Germline values: CDR1 LGHNA, CDR2 YSLEER. This CDR3 comprises 12 residues. Findings and caveats of the study: As a later analysis revealed, most CMV-associated TCR beta chains appeared HLA-restricted. Productive status was seen about 90% or about 30% of the time for most TCR beta V segments in an earlier analysis.

The source material was PBMCs. The sequence was collected from an older woman in good health and CMV-seropositive. The chain carries TRBV4-3 and TRBJ2-7; D may be TRBD2 (5 bases). The CDR3 DNA reads TGCGCCAGCAGCCTATACTGGCAGGAGGAGGACTTC. It codes for CASSLYWQEEDF.